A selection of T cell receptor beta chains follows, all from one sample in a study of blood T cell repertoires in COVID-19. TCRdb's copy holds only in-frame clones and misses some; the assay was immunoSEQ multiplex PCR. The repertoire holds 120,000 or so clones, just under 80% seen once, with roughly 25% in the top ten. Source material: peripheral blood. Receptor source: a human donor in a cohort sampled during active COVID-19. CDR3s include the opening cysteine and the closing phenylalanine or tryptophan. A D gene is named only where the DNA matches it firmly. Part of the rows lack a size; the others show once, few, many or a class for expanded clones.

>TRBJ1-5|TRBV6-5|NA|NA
CASSYDTSGNQPQHF
TGTGCCAGCAGCTACGACACCTCCGGCAATCAGCCCCAGCATTTT
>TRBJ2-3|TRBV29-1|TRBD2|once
CSVQALLAGGQYF
TGCAGCGTCCAAGCCCTGCTAGCGGGGGGGCAGTATTTT
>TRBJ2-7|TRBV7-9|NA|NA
CASSLFDIAALPPYEQYF
TGTGCCAGCAGCTTATTTGATATAGCGGCCCTCCCACCCTACGAGCAGTACTTC
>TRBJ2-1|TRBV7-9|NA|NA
CASSLMDEQFF
TGTGCCAGCAGCCTAATGGATGAGCAGTTCTTC
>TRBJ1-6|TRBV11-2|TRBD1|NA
CASSLTGQTDNSPLHF
TGTGCCAGCAGCTTAACGGGACAGACGGATAATTCACCCCTCCACTTT
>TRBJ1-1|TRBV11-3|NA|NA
CASSLVRGTEAFF
TGTGCCAGCAGCTTAGTACGGGGCACTGAAGCTTTCTTT
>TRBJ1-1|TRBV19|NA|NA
CASRFQGKNTEAFF
TGTGCCAGTAGGTTCCAGGGGAAGAACACTGAAGCTTTCTTT
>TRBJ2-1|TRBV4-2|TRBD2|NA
CASSQASGSGGASSYNEQFF
TGTGCCAGCAGCCAAGCTTCTGGTAGCGGGGGGGCGAGCTCCTACAATGAGCAGTTCTTC
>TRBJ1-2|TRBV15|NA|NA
CATSRNSFGYTF
TGTGCCACCAGCAGAAACAGTTTTGGCTACACCTTC
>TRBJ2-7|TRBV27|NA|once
CASSTSPGSYEQYF
TGTGCCAGCAGTACCTCCCCGGGTTCCTACGAGCAGTACTTC
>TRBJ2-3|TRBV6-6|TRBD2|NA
CASSSTSLTQYF
TGTGCCAGCAGTTCGACTAGCCTTACGCAGTATTTT
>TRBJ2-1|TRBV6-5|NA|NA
CASRAGGYNEQFF
TGTGCCAGCAGGGCCGGGGGATACAATGAGCAGTTCTTC
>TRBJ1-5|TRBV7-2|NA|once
CASSLSGSLSNQPQHF
TGTGCCAGCAGCTTATCGGGGAGCTTAAGCAATCAGCCCCAGCATTTT
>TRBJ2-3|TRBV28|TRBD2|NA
CASSPGGPTDTQYF
TGTGCCAGCAGTCCGGGGGGGCCAACAGATACGCAGTATTTT
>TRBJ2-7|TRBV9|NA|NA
CASSVRPGDYEQYF
TGTGCCAGCAGCGTTAGGCCAGGGGACTACGAGCAGTACTTC
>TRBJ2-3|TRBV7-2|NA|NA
CASSPQPGSDTQYF
TGTGCCAGCAGCCCACAGCCGGGGTCAGATACGCAGTATTTT
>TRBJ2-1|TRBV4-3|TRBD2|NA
CASSRERSGGRNEQFF
TGCGCCAGCAGCCGCGAGAGGTCAGGCGGGAGGAATGAGCAGTTCTTC
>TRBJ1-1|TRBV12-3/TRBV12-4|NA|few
CASSPTRNTEAFF
TGTGCCAGCAGTCCCACAAGGAACACTGAAGCTTTCTTT
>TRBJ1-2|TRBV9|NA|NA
CASSVSGGSYGYTF
TGTGCCAGCAGCGTATCCGGGGGTAGCTATGGCTACACCTTC
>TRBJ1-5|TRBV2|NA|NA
CASSVMGGGNQPQHF
TGTGCCAGCAGCGTAATGGGGGGGGGCAATCAGCCCCAGCATTTT
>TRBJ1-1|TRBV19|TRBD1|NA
CASSIRGDRGTEAFF
TGTGCCAGTAGTATAAGGGGGGACAGGGGCACTGAAGCTTTCTTT
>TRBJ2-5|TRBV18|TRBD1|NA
CASSPPTGGFQETQYF
TGTGCCAGCTCACCACCGACAGGGGGGTTCCAAGAGACCCAGTACTTC
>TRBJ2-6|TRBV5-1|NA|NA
CASSLAYLGGGANVLTF
TGCGCCAGCAGCTTGGCCTACTTGGGAGGTGGGGCCAACGTCCTGACTTTC
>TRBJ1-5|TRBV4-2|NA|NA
CASSQDPQGSSNQPQHF
TGTGCCAGCAGCCAAGATCCCCAGGGGTCTAGCAATCAGCCCCAGCATTTT
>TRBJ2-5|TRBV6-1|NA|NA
CASSESANPETQYF
TGTGCCAGCAGTGAATCAGCGAACCCAGAGACCCAGTACTTC
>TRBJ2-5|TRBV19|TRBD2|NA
CASSWTSRETQYF
TGTGCCAGTAGTTGGACTAGTAGGGAGACCCAGTACTTC
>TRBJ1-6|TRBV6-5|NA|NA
CASSYFSGGDSPLHF
TGTGCCAGCAGTTACTTTTCGGGGGGAGATTCACCCCTCCACTTT
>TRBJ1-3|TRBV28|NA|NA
CASILGRGGLGNTIYF
TGTGCCAGCATCTTAGGCAGGGGAGGGCTTGGAAACACCATATATTTT
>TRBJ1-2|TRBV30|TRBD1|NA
CAWTGTGEPFYGYTF
TGTGCCTGGACCGGGACAGGAGAACCCTTCTATGGCTACACCTTC
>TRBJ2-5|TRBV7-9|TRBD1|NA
CASSLRGTGRYETQYF
TGTGCCAGCAGCTTAAGGGGGACAGGGAGGTACGAGACCCAGTACTTC
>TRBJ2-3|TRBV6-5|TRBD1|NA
CASSYGQGGTDTQYF
TGTGCCAGCAGTTACGGACAGGGGGGAACAGATACGCAGTATTTT
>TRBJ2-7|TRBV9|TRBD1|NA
CASSAGTGTYEQYF
TGTGCCAGCAGCGCAGGGACAGGAACCTACGAGCAGTACTTC
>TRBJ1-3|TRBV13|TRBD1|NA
CASSLGQGLEGNTIYF
TGTGCCAGCAGCTTAGGACAGGGGTTGGAAGGAAACACCATATATTTT
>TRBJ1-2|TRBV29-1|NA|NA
CSVEDSINYGYTF
TGCAGCGTTGAAGACAGTATTAACTATGGCTACACCTTC
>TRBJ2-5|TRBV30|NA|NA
CAWSGDFSQETQYF
TGTGCCTGGAGTGGAGATTTTAGCCAAGAGACCCAGTACTTC
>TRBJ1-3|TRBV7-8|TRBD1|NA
CASRIDRVSGNTIYF
TGTGCCAGCAGAATTGACAGGGTCTCTGGAAACACCATATATTTT
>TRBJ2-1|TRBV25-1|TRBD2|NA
CASSELGSGGNEQFF
TGTGCCAGCAGTGAATTGGGTAGCGGGGGCAATGAGCAGTTCTTC
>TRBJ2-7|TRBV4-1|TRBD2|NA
CASSQGPSGEIYEQYF
TGCGCCAGCAGCCAAGGCCCTAGCGGGGAGATCTACGAGCAGTACTTC
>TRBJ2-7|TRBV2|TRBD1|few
CASTGQGSYEQYF
TGTGCCAGCACGGGACAGGGATCCTACGAGCAGTACTTC
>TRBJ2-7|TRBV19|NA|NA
CASSINGGYEQYF
TGTGCCAGTAGTATTAATGGCGGATACGAGCAGTACTTC
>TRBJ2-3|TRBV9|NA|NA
CASSVFPGGAGTDTQYF
TGTGCCAGCAGCGTATTCCCGGGGGGCGCGGGAACAGATACGCAGTATTTT
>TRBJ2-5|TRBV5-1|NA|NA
CASSRADRETQYF
TGCGCCAGCAGTCGGGCCGACAGGGAGACCCAGTACTTC
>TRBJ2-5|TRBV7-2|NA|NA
CASSLGVMGWTIGLETQYF
TGTGCCAGCAGCTTAGGTGTTATGGGGTGGACTATCGGGTTGGAGACCCAGTACTTC
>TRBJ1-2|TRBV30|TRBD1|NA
CAWSKGQRYGYTF
TGTGCCTGGAGTAAGGGACAGCGTTATGGCTACACCTTC
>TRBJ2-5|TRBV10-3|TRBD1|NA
CAISVGRGLQETQYF
TGTGCCATCAGTGTTGGCAGGGGGCTCCAAGAGACCCAGTACTTC
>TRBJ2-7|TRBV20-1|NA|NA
CSAESEYEQYF
TGCAGTGCGGAGTCGGAGTACGAGCAGTACTTC
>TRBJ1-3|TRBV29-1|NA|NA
CSVEEGPPSTGDTIYF
TGCAGCGTTGAAGAGGGCCCACCTTCCACGGGGGACACCATATATTTT